Below are 5 T cell receptor beta chains sequenced from a single sample in a study of T cell clonality in common variable immunodeficiency. These TCRs' antigens remain unknown. Libraries were prepared by immunoSEQ multiplex PCR; TCRdb keeps only in-frame clonotypes and omits some of them. The sample shows more than 30,000 clones, none of them appearing just once. Study observations and caveats: Fewer deletions and N-nucleotide insertions were reportedly seen in common variable immunodeficiency TCR beta sequences.

Sequenced material: peripheral blood mononuclear cells. Receptors originate from a human donor with common variable immunodeficiency.

Concerning this clone itself: Coverage ceases 3 residues before the CDR3 finishes, and the germline J gene fills in the end. The J gene is TRBJ1-2, the V gene TRBV20-1; a weak D match, TRBD1 (6 bases). Trimming cost V 3 bases and J 0 bases, with 14 bases left between them. The CDR3 sequence is 15 residues long. Germline V CDR1 and CDR2: DFQATT, SNEGSKA (reference sequence). CDR3 residues: CSASGGADANYGYTF. The sequenced CDR3 bases are TGCAGTGCTAGCGGGGGGGCGGACGCTAACTATGGC.

There are a few counts of this clone. The CDR3 end is not reached by the read, which stops 3 residues before it; the germline J gene fills it in. This chain connects TRBV2 to TRBJ1-1; D uncertain. V was shortened by 6 bases and J by 4 bases, with 9 bases between the two germline ends. Germline V lookup: CDR1 SNHLY, CDR2 FYNNEI. CDR3 length: 12 residues. The CDR3 is CASRRHLTEAFF. CDR3 DNA, as far as it was read: TGTGCCAGCAGGCGACACCTCACTGAA.

This clone was observed a handful of times. The sequence runs out 3 residues before the end of the CDR3; the remainder is reconstructed from the germline J gene. The chain carries TRBV7-6 and TRBJ2-5; TRBD1 matches at 8 bases. The CDR3 has 17 residues. Trimming took 5 bases from V and 5 from J; bases not matched to a gene: 16. Germline V CDR1 and CDR2: SGHVS, FNYEAQ. The sequenced CDR3 bases are TGTGCCAGCAGCCGAGAAATCCGGACAGGGCTCCAGGAGACC. This encodes CASSREIRTGLQET. The whole CDR3 protein is CASSREIRTGLQETQYF.

This clone was found many times. With the read ending 3 residues before the CDR3 end, the germline J gene is used to fill in that end. The rearrangement joins TRBV5-1 to TRBJ1-2; TRBD1 matches 8 bases. Germline V gene lookup returns CDR1 SGHRS and CDR2 YFSETQ. There are 15 residues in the CDR3. J lost 5 bases, V lost 4 bases, and 10 bases had no gene match. The CDR3 DNA, read in part, is TGCGCCAGCAGCCCAGTGGGACAGGTTGAGTATGGC. It codes for CASSPVGQVEYG. The entire CDR3 protein is CASSPVGQVEYGYTF.

About this clone itself: The read falls 3 residues short of the CDR3 end, and the missing part is taken from the germline J gene. The V call is TRBV30, the J call TRBJ1-6; 7 positions match TRBD1. V lost 2 bases, J lost 7 bases, and 8 bases stayed unmatched. The CDR3 length is 15 residues. The V gene's germline CDR1 is GTSNPN and CDR2 SVGIG (reference sequence). The CDR3 region is CAWSIWTGANSPLHF. The CDR3 DNA, read in part, is TGTGCCTGGAGTATTTGGACAGGAGCAAATTCACCC.